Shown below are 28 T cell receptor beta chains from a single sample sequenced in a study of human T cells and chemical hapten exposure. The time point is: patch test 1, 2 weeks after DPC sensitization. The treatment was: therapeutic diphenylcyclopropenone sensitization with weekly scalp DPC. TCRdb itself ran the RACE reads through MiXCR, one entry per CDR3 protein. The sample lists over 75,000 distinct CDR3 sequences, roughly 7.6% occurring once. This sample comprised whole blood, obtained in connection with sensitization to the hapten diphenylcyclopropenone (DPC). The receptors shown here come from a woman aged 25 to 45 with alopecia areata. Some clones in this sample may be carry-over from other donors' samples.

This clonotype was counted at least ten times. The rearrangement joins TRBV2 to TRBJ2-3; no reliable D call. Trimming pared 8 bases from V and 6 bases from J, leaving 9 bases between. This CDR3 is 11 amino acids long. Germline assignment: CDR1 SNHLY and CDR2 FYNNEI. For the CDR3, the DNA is TGTGCCAGCGGAATTTCCGATACGCAGTATTTT. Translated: CASGISDTQYF.

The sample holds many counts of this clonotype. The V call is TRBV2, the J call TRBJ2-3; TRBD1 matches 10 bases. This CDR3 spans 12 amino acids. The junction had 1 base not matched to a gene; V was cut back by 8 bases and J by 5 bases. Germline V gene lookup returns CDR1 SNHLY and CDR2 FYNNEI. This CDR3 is CASRDRGDTQYF. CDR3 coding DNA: TGTGCCAGCCGGGACAGGGGAGATACGCAGTATTTT.

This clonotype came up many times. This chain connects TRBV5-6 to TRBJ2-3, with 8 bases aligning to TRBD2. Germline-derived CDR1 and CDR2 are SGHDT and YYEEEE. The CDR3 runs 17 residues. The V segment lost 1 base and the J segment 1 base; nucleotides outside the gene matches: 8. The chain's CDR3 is CASSLTGGPPGTDTQYF. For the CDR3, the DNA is TGTGCCAGCAGCTTGACGGGGGGGCCTCCTGGCACAGATACGCAGTATTTT.

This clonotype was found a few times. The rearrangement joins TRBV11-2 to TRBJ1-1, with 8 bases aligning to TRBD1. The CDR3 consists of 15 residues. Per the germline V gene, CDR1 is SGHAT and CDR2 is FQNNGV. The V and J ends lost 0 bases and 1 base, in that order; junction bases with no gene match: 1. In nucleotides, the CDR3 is TGTGCCAGCAGCTTAGAAACAGGGGGGAACACTGAAGCTTTCTTT. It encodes CASSLETGGNTEAFF. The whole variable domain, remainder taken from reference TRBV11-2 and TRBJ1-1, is EAGVAQSPRYKIIEKRQSVAFWCNPISGHATLYWYQQILGQGPKLLIQFQNNGVVDDSQLPKDRFSAERLKGVDSTLKIQPAKLEDSAVYLCASSLETGGNTEAFFGQGTRLTVV.

DNA of the CDR3: TGTGCCAGCAGCTTGGGGCGGGGCCTCTCCTACGAGCAGTACTTC. Its protein product is CASSLGRGLSYEQYF. The J gene is TRBJ2-7, the V gene TRBV7-2; possibly TRBD2 for D (6 bases). Trimming pared 3 bases from V and 0 bases from J, leaving 12 bases between. The length of the CDR3 is 15 residues. In germline, CDR1 is SGHTA, CDR2 FQGNSA.

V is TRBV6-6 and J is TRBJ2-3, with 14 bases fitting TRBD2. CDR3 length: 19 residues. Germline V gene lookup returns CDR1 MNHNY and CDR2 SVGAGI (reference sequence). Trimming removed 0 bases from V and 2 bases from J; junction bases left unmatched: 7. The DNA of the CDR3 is TGTGCCAGCAGTTACTCGGGACTAGCGGGGGAGTACTCCACAGATACGCAGTATTTT. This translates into CASSYSGLAGEYSTDTQYF.

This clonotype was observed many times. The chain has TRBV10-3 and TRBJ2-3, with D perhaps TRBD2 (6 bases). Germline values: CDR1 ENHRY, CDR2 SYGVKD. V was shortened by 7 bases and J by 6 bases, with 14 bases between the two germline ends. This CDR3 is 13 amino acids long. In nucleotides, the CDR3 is TGTGCCATCAACCTAGCTGGAGGGGATACGCAGTATTTT. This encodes CAINLAGGDTQYF.

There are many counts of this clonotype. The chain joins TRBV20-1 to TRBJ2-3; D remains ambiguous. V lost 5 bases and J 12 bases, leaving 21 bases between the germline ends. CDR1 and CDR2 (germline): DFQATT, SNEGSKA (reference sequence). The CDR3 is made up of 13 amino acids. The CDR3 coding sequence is TGCAGTGCTGGCCGGCAGGTTATCGAGGCCCAGTATTTT. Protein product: CSAGRQVIEAQYF.

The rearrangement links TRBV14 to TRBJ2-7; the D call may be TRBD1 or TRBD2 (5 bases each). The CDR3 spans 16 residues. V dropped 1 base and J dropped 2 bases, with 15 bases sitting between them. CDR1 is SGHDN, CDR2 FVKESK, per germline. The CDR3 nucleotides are TGTGCCAGCAGCCAAGCCAAGTGCCCGGGACCCTACGAGCAGTACTTC. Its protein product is CASSQAKCPGPYEQYF.

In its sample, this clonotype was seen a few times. The CDR3: CASSLGGAGGPGDTQYF. CDR3 sequence (DNA): TGTGCCAGCAGCTTGGGCGGGGCGGGGGGACCGGGAGATACGCAGTATTTT. V usage is TRBV5-6 and J usage is TRBJ2-3, with 8 bases that match TRBD2. Per germline, CDR1 SGHDT and CDR2 YYEEEE. V shed 0 bases, J shed 5 bases, and the junction held 11 bases outside the gene matches. CDR3 size: 17 residues.

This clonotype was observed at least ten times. The CDR3 bases are TGTGCCAGCACCGAAGGGGGAACTAATGAAAAACTGTTTTTT. Translation: CASTEGGTNEKLFF. The gene calls are TRBV2 and TRBJ1-4; TRBD1 might be the D (6 bases). The CDR3 spans 14 residues. Trimming removed 7 bases from V and 1 base from J, with 10 bases in between. From germline, CDR1 is SNHLY and CDR2 FYNNEI.

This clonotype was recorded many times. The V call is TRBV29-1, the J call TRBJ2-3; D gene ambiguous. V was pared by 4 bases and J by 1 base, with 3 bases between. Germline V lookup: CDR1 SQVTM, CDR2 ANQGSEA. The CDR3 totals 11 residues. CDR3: CSVVRTDTQYF. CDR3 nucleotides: TGCAGCGTTGTGCGCACAGATACGCAGTATTTT.

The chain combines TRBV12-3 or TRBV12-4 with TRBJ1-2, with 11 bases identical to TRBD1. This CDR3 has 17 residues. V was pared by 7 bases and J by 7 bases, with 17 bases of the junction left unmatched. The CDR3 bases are TGTGCCAGCACCTTAGGGGACAGGGGGAGGTTAAATAGTGGCTACACCTTC. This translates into CASTLGDRGRLNSGYTF.

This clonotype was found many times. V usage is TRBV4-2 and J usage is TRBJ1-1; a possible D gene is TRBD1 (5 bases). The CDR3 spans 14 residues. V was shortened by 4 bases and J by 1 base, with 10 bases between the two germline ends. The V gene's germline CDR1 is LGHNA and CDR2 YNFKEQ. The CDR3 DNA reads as TGTGCCAGCAGCCCGGTCAGGGAGAACACTGAAGCTTTCTTT. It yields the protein CASSPVRENTEAFF.

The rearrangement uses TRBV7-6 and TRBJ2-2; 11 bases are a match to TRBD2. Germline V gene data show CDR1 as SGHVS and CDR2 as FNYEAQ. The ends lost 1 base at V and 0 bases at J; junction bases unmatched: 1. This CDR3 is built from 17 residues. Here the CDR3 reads CASSLGGLAANTGELFF. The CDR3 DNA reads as TGTGCCAGCAGCTTAGGGGGACTAGCGGCGAACACCGGGGAGCTGTTTTTT. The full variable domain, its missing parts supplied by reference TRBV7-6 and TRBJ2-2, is GAGVSQSPRYKVTKRGQDVALRCDPISGHVSLYWYRQALGQGPEFLTYFNYEAQQDKSGLPNDRFSAERPEGSISTLTIQRTEQRDSAMYRCASSLGGLAANTGELFFGEGSRLTVL.

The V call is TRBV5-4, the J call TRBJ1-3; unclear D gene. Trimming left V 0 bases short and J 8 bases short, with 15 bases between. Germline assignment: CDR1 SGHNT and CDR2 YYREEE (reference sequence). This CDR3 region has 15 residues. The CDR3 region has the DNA TGTGCCAGCAGCTTGGCTGGGCCTGGAGGAGACACCATATATTTT. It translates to CASSLAGPGGDTIYF.

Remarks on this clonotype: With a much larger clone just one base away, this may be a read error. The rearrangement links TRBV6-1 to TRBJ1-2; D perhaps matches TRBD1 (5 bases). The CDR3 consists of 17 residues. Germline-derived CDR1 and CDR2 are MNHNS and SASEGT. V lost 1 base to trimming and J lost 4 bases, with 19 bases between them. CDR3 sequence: CASSEGIRDHIFYGYTF. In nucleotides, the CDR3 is TGTGCCAGCAGTGAAGGGATCCGGGACCACATCTTCTATGGCTACACCTTC.

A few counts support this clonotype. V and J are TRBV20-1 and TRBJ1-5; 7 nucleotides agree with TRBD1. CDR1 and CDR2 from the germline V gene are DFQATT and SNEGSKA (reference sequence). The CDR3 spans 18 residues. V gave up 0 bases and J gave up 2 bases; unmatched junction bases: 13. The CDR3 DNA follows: TGCAGTGCTAGAGATCTAGGACAGGCCCTTGATGGCAATCAGCCCCAGCATTTT. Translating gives CSARDLGQALDGNQPQHF.

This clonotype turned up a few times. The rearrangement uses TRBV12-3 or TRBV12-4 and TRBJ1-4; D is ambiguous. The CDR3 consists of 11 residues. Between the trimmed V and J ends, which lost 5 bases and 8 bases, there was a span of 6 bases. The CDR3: CASSPREKLFF. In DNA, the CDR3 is TGTGCCAGCAGTCCCCGGGAAAAACTGTTTTTT.

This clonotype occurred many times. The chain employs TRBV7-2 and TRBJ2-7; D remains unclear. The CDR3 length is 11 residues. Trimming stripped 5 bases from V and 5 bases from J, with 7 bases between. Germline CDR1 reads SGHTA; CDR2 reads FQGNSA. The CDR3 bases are TGTGCCAGCAGCCCTTATAACGAGCAGTACTTC. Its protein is CASSPYNEQYF.

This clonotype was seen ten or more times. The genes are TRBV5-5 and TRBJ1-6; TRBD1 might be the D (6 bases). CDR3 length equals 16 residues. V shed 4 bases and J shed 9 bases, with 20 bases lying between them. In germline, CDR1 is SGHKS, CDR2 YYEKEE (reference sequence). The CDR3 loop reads CASSEEQGAWGSPLHF. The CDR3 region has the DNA TGTGCCAGCAGCGAGGAACAGGGAGCGTGGGGTTCACCCCTCCACTTT.

The CDR3 spells CASSLGGGGVGKLFF. The CDR3 bases are TGTGCCAGCAGCTTAGGAGGAGGGGGCGTTGGAAAACTGTTTTTT. The chain combines TRBV7-2 with TRBJ1-4; 7 nucleotides align to TRBD1. This CDR3 region has 15 residues. Per the germline V gene, CDR1 is SGHTA and CDR2 is FQGNSA. V was pared by 1 base and J by 10 bases, with 9 bases of the junction left unmatched.

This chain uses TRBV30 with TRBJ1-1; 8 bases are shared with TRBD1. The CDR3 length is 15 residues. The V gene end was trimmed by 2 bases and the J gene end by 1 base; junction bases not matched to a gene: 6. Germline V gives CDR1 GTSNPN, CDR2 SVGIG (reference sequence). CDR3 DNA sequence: TGTGCCTGGAGTCCCGACAGGGGAAGGAACACTGAAGCTTTCTTT. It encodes CAWSPDRGRNTEAFF.

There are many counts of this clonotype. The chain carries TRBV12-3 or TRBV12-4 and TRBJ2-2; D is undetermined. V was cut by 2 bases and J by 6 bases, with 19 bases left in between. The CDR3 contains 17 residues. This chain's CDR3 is CASSLWYQYPSAGELFF. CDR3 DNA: TGTGCCAGCAGTTTATGGTATCAGTATCCCTCGGCCGGGGAGCTGTTTTTT.

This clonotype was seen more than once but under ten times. CDR3 residues: CSATGGNQPQHF. The DNA of the CDR3 is TGCAGTGCTACCGGCGGCAATCAGCCCCAGCATTTT. The V call is TRBV20-1, the J call TRBJ1-5; the D is unclear. CDR1 is DFQATT, CDR2 SNEGSKA, per germline (reference sequence). V was cut by 4 bases and J by 2 bases, with 6 bases left in between. CDR3 size: 12 residues.

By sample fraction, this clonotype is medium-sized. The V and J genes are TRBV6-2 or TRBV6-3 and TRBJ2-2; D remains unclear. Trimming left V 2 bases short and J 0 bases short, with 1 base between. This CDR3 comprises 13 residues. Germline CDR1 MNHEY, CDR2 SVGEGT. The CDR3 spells CASSYTNTGELFF. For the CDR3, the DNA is TGTGCCAGCAGTTACACGAACACCGGGGAGCTGTTTTTT.

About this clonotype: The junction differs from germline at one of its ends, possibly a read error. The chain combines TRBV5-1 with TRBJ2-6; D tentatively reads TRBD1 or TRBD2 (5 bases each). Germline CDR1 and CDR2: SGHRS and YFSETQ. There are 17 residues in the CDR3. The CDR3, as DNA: TGCGCCAGCAGCTTGGGGGCTAGCATCTCTGGGGCCAACGTCCTGCCTTTC. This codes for CASSLGASISGANVLPF.

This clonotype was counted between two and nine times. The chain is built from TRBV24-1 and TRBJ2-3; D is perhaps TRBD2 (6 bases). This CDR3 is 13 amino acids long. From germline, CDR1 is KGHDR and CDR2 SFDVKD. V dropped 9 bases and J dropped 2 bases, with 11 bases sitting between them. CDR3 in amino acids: CATGAGPTDTQYF. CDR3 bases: TGTGCCACCGGGGCGGGGCCCACAGATACGCAGTATTTT.